The clone carrying this T cell receptor (beta chain) came up once. The antigen is undetermined. Researchers ran the PCR with 60 Vbeta and 13 Jbeta primers. TCRdb's table, derived via immunoSEQ multiplex PCR, lists solely in-frame clones and lacks some. Of nearly 110,000 clones in the sample, roughly 82% are singletons; the top ten hold 1.5% to 2%. These donors, healthy bone marrow donors, were studied. This record comes from a study of cytomegalovirus exposure and HLA in healthy donors. General study findings and limits: An analysis done earlier found most TCR beta V segments productive about 87% or about 30% of the time. Links to common viral pathogens appeared, in a later analysis, for several of the most significant clusters.

Germline V gene sequence: CDR1 MNHEY, CDR2 SVGAGI. V lost 6 bases, J lost 5 bases, and 10 bases lay in between. The CDR3 has 12 amino acids. The genes are TRBV6-5 and TRBJ1-1; no reliable D call. This sequence was found in a man aged 45 to 65 in good health and CMV-seronegative. The sequenced sample was PBMCs. CDR3 residues: CASSRGSTEAFF. CDR3 nucleotides: TGTGCCAGCAGCCGCGGTTCAACTGAAGCTTTCTTT.